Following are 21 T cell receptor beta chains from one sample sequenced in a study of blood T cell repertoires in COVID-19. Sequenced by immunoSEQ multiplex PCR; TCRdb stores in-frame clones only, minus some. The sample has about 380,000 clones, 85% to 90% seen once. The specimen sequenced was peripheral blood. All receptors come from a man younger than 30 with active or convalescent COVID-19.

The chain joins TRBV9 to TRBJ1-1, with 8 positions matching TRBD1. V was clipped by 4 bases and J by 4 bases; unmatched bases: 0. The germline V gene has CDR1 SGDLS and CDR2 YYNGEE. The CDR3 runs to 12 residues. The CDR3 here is CASSTGGTEAFF. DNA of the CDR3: TGTGCCAGCAGCACAGGGGGCACTGAAGCTTTCTTT.

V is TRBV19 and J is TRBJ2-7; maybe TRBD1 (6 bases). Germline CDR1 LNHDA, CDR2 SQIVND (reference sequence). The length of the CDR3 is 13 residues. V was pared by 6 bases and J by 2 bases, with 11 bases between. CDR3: CASSIQGTYEQYF. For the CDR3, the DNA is TGTGCCAGTAGCATCCAGGGGACCTACGAGCAGTACTTC.

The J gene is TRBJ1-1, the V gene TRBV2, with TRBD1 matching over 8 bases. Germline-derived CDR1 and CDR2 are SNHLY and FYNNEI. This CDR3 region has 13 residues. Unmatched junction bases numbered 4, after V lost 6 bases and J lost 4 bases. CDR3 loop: CASRPTGGTEAFF. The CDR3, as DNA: TGTGCCAGCAGGCCCACAGGGGGCACTGAAGCTTTCTTT.

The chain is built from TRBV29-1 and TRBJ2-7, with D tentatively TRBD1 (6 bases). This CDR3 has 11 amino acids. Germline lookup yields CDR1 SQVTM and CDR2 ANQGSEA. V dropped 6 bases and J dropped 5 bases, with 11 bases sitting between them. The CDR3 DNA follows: TGCAGCGTCCCCACAGGGAACGAGCAGTACTTC. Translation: CSVPTGNEQYF.

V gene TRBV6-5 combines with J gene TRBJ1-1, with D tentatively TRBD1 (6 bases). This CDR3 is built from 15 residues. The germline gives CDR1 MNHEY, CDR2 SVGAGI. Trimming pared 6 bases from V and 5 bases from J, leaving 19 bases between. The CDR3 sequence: CASRPGGGVGTEAFF. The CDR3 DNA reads TGTGCCAGCAGACCCGGGGGGGGCGTTGGTACTGAAGCTTTCTTT.

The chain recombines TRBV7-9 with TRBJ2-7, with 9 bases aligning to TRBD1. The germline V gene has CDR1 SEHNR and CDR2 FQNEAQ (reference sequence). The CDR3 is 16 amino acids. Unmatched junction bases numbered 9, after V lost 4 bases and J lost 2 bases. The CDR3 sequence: CASSSKGQGRTYEQYF. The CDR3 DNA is TGTGCCAGCAGCTCGAAGGGACAGGGCAGAACCTACGAGCAGTACTTC. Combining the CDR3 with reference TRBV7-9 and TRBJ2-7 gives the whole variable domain DTGVSQNPRHKITKRGQNVTFRCDPISEHNRLYWYRQTLGQGPEFLTYFQNEAQLEKSRLLSDRFSAERPKGSFSTLEIQRTEQGDSAMYLCASSSKGQGRTYEQYFGPGTRLTVT.

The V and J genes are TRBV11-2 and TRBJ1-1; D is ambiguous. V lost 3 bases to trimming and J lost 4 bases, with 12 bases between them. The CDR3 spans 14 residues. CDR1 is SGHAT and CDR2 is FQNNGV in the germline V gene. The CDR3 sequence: CASSFGRLGTEAFF. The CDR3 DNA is TGTGCCAGCAGCTTCGGCAGGTTGGGCACTGAAGCTTTCTTT. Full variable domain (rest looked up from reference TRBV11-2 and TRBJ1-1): EAGVAQSPRYKIIEKRQSVAFWCNPISGHATLYWYQQILGQGPKLLIQFQNNGVVDDSQLPKDRFSAERLKGVDSTLKIQPAKLEDSAVYLCASSFGRLGTEAFFGQGTRLTVV.

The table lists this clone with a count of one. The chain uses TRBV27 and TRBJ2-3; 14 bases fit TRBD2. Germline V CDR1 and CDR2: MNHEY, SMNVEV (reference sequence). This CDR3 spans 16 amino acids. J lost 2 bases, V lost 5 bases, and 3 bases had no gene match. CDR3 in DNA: TGTGCCAGCAGTCAGGGACTAGCGGGGGACACAGATACGCAGTATTTT. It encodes CASSQGLAGDTDTQYF.

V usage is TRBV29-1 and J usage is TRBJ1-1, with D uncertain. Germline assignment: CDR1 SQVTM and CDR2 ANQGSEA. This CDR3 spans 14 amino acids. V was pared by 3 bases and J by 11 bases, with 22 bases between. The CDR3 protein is CSVDPPGRLGQAFF. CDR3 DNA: TGCAGCGTTGACCCACCCGGCAGGTTGGGTCAGGCTTTCTTT.

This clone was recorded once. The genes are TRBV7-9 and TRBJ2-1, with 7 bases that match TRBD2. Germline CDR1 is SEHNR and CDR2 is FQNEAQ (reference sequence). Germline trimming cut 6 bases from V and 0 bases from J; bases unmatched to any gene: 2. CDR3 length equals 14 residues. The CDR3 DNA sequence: TGTGCCAGCAGAGGACTAGACTCCTACAATGAGCAGTTCTTC. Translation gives CASRGLDSYNEQFF.

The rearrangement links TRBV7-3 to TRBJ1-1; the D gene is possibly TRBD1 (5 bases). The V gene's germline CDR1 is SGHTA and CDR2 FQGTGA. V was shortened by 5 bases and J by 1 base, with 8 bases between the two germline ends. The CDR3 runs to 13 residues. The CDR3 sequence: CASSRTRNTEAFF. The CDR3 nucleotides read TGTGCCAGCAGCCGGACAAGGAACACTGAAGCTTTCTTT.

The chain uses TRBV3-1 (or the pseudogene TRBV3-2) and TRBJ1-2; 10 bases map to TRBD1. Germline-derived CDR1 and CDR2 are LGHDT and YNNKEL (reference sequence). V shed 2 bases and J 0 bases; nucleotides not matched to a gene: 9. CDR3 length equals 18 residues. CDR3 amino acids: CASSQKDRGVEANYGYTF. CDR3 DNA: TGTGCCAGCAGCCAAAAGGACAGGGGGGTCGAAGCTAACTATGGCTACACCTTC.

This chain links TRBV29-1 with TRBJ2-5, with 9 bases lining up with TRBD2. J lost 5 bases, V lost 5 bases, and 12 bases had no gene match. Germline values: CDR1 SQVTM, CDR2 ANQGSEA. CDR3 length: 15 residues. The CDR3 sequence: CSVTGLALREETQYF. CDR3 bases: TGCAGCGTTACGGGACTAGCCCTTCGAGAGGAGACCCAGTACTTC.

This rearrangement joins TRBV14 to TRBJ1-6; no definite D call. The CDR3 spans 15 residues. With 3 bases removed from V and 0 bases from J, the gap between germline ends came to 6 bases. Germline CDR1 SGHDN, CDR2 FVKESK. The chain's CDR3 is CASSQGSSYNSPLHF. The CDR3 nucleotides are TGTGCCAGCAGCCAGGGGAGCTCCTATAATTCACCCCTCCACTTT.

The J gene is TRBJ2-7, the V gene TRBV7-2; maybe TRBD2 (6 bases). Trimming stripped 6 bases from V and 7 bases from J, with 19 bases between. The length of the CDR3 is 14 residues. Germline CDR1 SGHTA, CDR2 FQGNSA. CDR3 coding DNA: TGTGCCAGCAGAGCAATTAGCGGTCGGCAGGAGCAGTACTTC. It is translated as CASRAISGRQEQYF.

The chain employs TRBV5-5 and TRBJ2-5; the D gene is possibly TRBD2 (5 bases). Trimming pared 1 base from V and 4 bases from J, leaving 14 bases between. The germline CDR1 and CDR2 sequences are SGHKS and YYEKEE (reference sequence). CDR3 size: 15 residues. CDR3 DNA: TGTGCCAGCAGCTTGAGCTGGCGGGTGGGAGAGACCCAGTACTTC. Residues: CASSLSWRVGETQYF.

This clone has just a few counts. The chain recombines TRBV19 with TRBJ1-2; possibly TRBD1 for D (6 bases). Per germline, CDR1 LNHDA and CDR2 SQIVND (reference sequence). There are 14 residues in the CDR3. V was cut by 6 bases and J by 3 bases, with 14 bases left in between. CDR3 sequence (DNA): TGTGCCAGTAGACCCTCGGACAGCCACTATGGCTACACCTTC. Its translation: CASRPSDSHYGYTF.

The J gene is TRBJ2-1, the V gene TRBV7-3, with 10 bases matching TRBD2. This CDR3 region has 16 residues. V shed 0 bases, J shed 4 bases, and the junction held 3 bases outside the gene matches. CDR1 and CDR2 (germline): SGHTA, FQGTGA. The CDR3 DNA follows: TGTGCCAGCAGCTTAACCGGGACTAGCGAGTACAATGAGCAGTTCTTC. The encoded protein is CASSLTGTSEYNEQFF.

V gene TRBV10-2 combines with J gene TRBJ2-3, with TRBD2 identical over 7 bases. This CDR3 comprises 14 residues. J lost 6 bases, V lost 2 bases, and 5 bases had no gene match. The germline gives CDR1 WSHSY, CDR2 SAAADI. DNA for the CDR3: TGCGCCAGCAGTGAGGCGGGGGTTGGGGATACGCAGTATTTT. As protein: CASSEAGVGDTQYF.

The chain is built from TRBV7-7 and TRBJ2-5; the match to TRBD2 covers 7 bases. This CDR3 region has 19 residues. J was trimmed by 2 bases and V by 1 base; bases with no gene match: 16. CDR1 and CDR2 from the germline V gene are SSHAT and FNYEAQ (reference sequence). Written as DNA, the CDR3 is TGTGCCAGCAGCTTAGTGGGCAGCTCGGAGCTCGGGGGGCAAGAGACCCAGTACTTC. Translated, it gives CASSLVGSSELGGQETQYF.

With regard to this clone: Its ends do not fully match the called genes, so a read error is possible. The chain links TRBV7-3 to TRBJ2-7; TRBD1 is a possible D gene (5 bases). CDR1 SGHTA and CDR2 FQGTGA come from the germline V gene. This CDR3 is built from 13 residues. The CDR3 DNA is TGTGCCAGCAGCCCAGGGATACCCTACGTGCAGTACTTC. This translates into CASSPGIPYVQYF.